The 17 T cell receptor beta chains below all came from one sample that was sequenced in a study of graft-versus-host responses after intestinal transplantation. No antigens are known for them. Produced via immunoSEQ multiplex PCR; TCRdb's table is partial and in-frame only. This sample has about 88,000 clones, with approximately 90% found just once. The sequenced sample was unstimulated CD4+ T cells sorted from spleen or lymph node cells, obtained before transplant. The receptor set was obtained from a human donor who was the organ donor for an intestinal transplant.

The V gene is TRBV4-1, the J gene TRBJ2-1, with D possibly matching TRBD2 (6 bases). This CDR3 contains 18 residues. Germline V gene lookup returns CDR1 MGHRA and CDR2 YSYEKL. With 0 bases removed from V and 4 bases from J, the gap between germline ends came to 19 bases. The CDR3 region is CASSQEFVGWAGYNEQFF. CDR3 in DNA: TGCGCCAGCAGCCAAGAATTCGTCGGGTGGGCGGGGTACAATGAGCAGTTCTTC.

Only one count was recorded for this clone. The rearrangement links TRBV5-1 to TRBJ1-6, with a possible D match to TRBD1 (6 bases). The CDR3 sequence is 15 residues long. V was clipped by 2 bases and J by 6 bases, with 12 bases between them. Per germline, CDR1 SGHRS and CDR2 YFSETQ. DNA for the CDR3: TGCGCCAGCAGCTTACATACGGACAGTAATTCACCCCTCCACTTT. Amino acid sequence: CASSLHTDSNSPLHF.

The CDR3 spells CASSPVSGSAETQYF. The CDR3 DNA sequence: TGTGCCAGCAGTCCCGTTAGCGGGAGCGCGGAGACCCAGTACTTC. The rearrangement uses TRBV25-1 and TRBJ2-5; 9 bases line up with TRBD2. Per the germline V gene, CDR1 is MGHDK and CDR2 is SYGVNS. The V and J ends lost 5 bases and 5 bases, in that order; junction bases with no gene match: 9. The CDR3 covers 15 residues.

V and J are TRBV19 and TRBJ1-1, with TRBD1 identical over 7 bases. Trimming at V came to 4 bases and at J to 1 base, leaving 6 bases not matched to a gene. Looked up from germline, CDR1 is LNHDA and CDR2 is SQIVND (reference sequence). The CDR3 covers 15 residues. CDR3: CASSNRGVGNTEAFF. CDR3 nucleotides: TGTGCCAGTAGTAACAGGGGTGTGGGGAACACTGAAGCTTTCTTT. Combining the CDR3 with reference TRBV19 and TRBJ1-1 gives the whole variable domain DGGITQSPKYLFRKEGQNVTLSCEQNLNHDAMYWYRQDPGQGLRLIYYSQIVNDFQKGDIAEGYSVSREKKESFPLTVTSAQKNPTAFYLCASSNRGVGNTEAFFGQGTRLTVV.

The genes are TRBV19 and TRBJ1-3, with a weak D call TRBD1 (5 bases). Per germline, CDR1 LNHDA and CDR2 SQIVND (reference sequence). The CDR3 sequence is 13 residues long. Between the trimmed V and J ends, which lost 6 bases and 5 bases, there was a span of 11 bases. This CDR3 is CASSAGRRNTIYF. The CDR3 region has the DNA TGTGCCAGTAGCGCGGGACGGAGAAACACCATATATTTT.

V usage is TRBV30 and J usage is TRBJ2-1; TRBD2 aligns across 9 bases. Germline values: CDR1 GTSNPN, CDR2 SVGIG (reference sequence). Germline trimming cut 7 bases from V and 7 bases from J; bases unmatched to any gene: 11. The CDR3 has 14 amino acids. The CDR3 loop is CALDSGGVVNEQFF. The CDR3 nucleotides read TGTGCCTTAGATAGCGGGGGAGTAGTAAATGAGCAGTTCTTC.

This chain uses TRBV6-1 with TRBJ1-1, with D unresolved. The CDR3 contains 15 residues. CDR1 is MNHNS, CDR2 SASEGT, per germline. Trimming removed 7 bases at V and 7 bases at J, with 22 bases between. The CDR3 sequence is CASIPPGVLIGEAFF. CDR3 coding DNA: TGTGCCAGCATCCCCCCGGGTGTTCTTATCGGTGAAGCTTTCTTT.

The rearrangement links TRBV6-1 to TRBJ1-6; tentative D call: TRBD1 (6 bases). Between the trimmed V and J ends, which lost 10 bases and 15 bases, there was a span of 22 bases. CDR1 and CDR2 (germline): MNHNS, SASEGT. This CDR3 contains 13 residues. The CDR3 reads CAIGQSQIVLLHF. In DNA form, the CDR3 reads TGTGCCATCGGACAGTCCCAGATTGTGCTCCTCCACTTT.

The DNA of the CDR3 is TGTGCCAGCAGCTTTGGGGCCACTACCACTAACTATGGCTACACCTTC. Residues: CASSFGATTTNYGYTF. The chain links TRBV7-9 to TRBJ1-2, with D tentatively TRBD1 (5 bases). Germline V lookup: CDR1 SEHNR, CDR2 FQNEAQ (reference sequence). V was clipped by 3 bases and J by 0 bases, with 14 bases between them. CDR3 size: 16 residues.

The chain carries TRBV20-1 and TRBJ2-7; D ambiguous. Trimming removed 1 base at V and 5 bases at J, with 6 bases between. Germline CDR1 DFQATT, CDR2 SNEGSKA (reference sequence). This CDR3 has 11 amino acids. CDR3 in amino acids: CSARGVNEQYF. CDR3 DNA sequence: TGCAGTGCTAGAGGCGTGAACGAGCAGTACTTC.

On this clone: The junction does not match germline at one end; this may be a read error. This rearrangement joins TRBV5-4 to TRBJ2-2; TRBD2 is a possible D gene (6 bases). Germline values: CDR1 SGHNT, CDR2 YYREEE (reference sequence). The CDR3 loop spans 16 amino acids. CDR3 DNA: TGTGCCAGCAGCTTGTATGGAGGGGCGAACGCCGGGGAGCTGTTTTTT. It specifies CASSLYGGANAGELFF.

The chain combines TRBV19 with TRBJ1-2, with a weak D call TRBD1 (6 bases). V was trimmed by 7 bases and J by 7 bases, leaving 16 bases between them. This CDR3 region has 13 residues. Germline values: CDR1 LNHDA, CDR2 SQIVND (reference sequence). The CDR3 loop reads CASISGQFSGYTF. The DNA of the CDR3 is TGTGCCAGTATCTCAGGACAGTTCAGTGGCTACACCTTC.

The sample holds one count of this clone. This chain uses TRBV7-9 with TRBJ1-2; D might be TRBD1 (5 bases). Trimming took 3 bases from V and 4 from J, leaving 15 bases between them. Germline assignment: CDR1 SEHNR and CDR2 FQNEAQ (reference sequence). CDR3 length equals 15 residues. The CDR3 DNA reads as TGTGCCAGCAGCTTCTCTTTAACGGGGGGCTATGGCTACACCTTC. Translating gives CASSFSLTGGYGYTF.

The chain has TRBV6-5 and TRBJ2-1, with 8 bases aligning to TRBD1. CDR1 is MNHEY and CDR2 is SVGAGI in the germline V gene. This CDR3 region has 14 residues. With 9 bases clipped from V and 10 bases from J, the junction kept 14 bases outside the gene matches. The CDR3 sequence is CASRTGYVHREQFF. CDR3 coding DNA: TGTGCCAGTAGGACAGGGTATGTTCACAGGGAGCAGTTCTTC.

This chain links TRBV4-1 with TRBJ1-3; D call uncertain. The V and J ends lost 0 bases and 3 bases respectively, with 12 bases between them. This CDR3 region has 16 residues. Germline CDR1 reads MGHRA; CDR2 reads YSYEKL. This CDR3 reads CASSQEVRVLGNTIYF. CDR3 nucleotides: TGCGCCAGCAGCCAAGAAGTGCGGGTTCTTGGAAACACCATATATTTT.

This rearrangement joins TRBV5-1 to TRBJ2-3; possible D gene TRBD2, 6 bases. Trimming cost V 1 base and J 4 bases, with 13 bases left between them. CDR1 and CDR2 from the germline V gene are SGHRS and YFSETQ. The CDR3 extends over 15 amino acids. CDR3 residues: CASSLWSGPPDTQYF. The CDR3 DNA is TGCGCCAGCAGCTTGTGGAGCGGGCCCCCAGATACGCAGTATTTT.

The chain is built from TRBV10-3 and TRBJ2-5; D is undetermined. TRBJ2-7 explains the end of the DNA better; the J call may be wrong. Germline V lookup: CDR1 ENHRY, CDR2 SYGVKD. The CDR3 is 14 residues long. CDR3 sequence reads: CAISESKHYYEQYF. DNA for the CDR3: TGTGCCATCAGTGAGTCAAAACACTATTACGAGCAGTACTTC.